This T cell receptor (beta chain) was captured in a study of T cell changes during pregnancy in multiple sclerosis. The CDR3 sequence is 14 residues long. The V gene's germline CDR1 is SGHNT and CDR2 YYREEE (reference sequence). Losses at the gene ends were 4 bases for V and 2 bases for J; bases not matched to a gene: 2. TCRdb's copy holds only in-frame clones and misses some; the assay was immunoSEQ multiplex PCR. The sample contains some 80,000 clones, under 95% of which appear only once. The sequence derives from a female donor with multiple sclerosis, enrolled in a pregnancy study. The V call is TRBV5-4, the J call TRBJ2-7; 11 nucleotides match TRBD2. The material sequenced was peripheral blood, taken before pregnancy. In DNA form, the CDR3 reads TGTGCCAGCAGCGATAGCGGGAGGGCCTACGAGCAGTACTTC. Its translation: CASSDSGRAYEQYF.